Listed below are T cell receptor beta chains from one sample, sequenced in a study of cytomegalovirus exposure and HLA in healthy donors. Some clones are missing from TCRdb's copy, which holds only in-frame ones; the method was immunoSEQ multiplex PCR. The sample lists roughly 190,000 clones, around 84% occurring once. Sequenced sample: PBMCs. The receptors were sampled from a woman younger than 35 in good health and CMV-seronegative. The CDR3 runs from the conserved cysteine through the conserved F or W. The D gene is left open where the match is weak. Part of the rows lack a size; the others show once, few, many or a class for expanded clones.

CDR3aa: CASSQDGQGQYF
CDR3nt: TGTGCCAGCAGCCAGGATGGACAGGGCCAGTACTTC
v_gene: TRBV4-2
d_gene: TRBD1
abundance: NA
j_gene: TRBJ2-7

CDR3aa: CASSLSSGTYEQYF
CDR3nt: TGTGCCAGCAGCTTGTCTAGCGGAACCTACGAGCAGTACTTC
v_gene: TRBV5-4
d_gene: TRBD2
abundance: few
j_gene: TRBJ2-7

CDR3aa: CSVGRGEVLDTQYF
CDR3nt: TGCAGCGTTGGCAGGGGGGAGGTATTAGATACGCAGTATTTT
v_gene: TRBV29-1
d_gene: NA
abundance: NA
j_gene: TRBJ2-3

CDR3aa: CASSREPGGRTDTQYF
CDR3nt: TGCGCCAGCAGCCGGGAGCCCGGGGGGCGCACAGATACGCAGTATTTT
v_gene: TRBV5-1
d_gene: NA
abundance: NA
j_gene: TRBJ2-3

CDR3aa: CASSLGGRLTEAFF
CDR3nt: TGTGCCAGCAGTCTAGGGGGCAGACTCACTGAAGCTTTCTTT
v_gene: TRBV28
d_gene: TRBD1
abundance: NA
j_gene: TRBJ1-1

CDR3aa: CASSFEGEEKLFF
CDR3nt: TGTGCCAGCAGTTTTGAGGGGGAGGAAAAACTGTTTTTT
v_gene: TRBV27
d_gene: NA
abundance: NA
j_gene: TRBJ1-4

CDR3aa: CASSLGGQGTGNTIYF
CDR3nt: TGTGCCAGCAGCTTAGGGGGACAGGGGACTGGAAACACCATATATTTT
v_gene: TRBV7-8
d_gene: TRBD1
abundance: NA
j_gene: TRBJ1-3

CDR3aa: CASSLWMAGQNTEAFF
CDR3nt: TGTGCCAGCAGCTTATGGATGGCAGGGCAGAACACTGAAGCTTTCTTT
v_gene: TRBV13
d_gene: NA
abundance: NA
j_gene: TRBJ1-1

CDR3aa: CASSQPLGRAQHF
CDR3nt: TGCGCCAGCAGCCAGCCATTGGGGAGAGCCCAGCATTTT
v_gene: TRBV4-1
d_gene: NA
abundance: NA
j_gene: TRBJ1-5

CDR3aa: CASSLVGDLSNYGYTF
CDR3nt: TGTGCCAGCAGCTTGGTGGGAGATTTATCTAACTATGGCTACACCTTC
v_gene: TRBV5-6
d_gene: NA
abundance: NA
j_gene: TRBJ1-2

CDR3aa: CASRLLRDRHNEQFF
CDR3nt: TGTGCCAGCAGGTTACTCCGGGACAGGCACAATGAGCAGTTCTTC
v_gene: TRBV6-5
d_gene: TRBD1
abundance: NA
j_gene: TRBJ2-1

CDR3aa: CASSPGTANYGYTF
CDR3nt: TGTGCCAGTAGCCCCGGGACAGCGAACTATGGCTACACCTTC
v_gene: TRBV19
d_gene: TRBD1
abundance: NA
j_gene: TRBJ1-2

CDR3aa: CASSTRGDQPQHF
CDR3nt: TGTGCCAGCAGTACCAGGGGCGATCAGCCCCAGCATTTT
v_gene: TRBV6-5
d_gene: NA
abundance: NA
j_gene: TRBJ1-5

CDR3aa: CASSYAPRGSVETQYF
CDR3nt: TGTGCCAGCAGTTACGCCCCCAGGGGGTCGGTTGAGACCCAGTACTTC
v_gene: TRBV6-6
d_gene: TRBD1
abundance: NA
j_gene: TRBJ2-5

CDR3aa: CSAKTGNTQYF
CDR3nt: TGCAGTGCTAAGACAGGGAATACGCAGTATTTT
v_gene: TRBV20-1
d_gene: TRBD1
abundance: NA
j_gene: TRBJ2-3

CDR3aa: CASSLSGMTEQYF
CDR3nt: TGTGCCAGCAGCCTAAGCGGTATGACCGAGCAGTACTTC
v_gene: TRBV7-2
d_gene: NA
abundance: NA
j_gene: TRBJ2-7

CDR3aa: CSSSLAGTGRRIREKLFF
CDR3nt: TGTTCCAGCAGCTTAGCCGGGACAGGGAGAAGAATTAGAGAAAAACTGTTTTTT
v_gene: TRBV7-9
d_gene: TRBD1
abundance: NA
j_gene: TRBJ1-4

CDR3aa: CASSPLPGVGGEQYF
CDR3nt: TGTGCCAGCAGCCCCTTGCCGGGTGTTGGAGGGGAGCAGTACTTC
v_gene: TRBV7-3
d_gene: NA
abundance: few
j_gene: TRBJ2-7

CDR3aa: CASSDPGQGNDEQYF
CDR3nt: TGTGCCAGCAGTGACCCGGGACAGGGGAACGACGAGCAGTACTTC
v_gene: TRBV6-6
d_gene: TRBD1
abundance: NA
j_gene: TRBJ2-7

CDR3aa: CASTSAASGKETQYF
CDR3nt: TGCGCCAGCACCTCCGCGGCTAGCGGGAAAGAGACCCAGTACTTC
v_gene: TRBV5-1
d_gene: TRBD2
abundance: few
j_gene: TRBJ2-5

CDR3aa: CASSYDRGRGEQYF
CDR3nt: TGTGCCAGCAGTTACGACAGGGGAAGGGGCGAGCAGTACTTC
v_gene: TRBV6-5
d_gene: TRBD1
abundance: NA
j_gene: TRBJ2-7

CDR3aa: CASSLVSSGAPFMDTQYF
CDR3nt: TGTGCCAGCAGCTTAGTGTCTAGCGGGGCACCGTTTATGGATACGCAGTATTTT
v_gene: TRBV7-9
d_gene: TRBD2
abundance: NA
j_gene: TRBJ2-3

CDR3aa: CASSSGLNKNIQYF
CDR3nt: TGTGCCAGCAGCTCCGGACTGAACAAAAACATTCAGTACTTC
v_gene: TRBV7-2
d_gene: NA
abundance: NA
j_gene: TRBJ2-4

CDR3aa: CASRRHFAEAFF
CDR3nt: TGTGCCAGCAGACGACACTTCGCTGAAGCTTTCTTT
v_gene: TRBV7-9
d_gene: NA
abundance: NA
j_gene: TRBJ1-1

CDR3aa: CSVELGDRGQPSYEQYF
CDR3nt: TGCAGCGTTGAATTAGGGGACAGGGGACAGCCATCCTACGAGCAGTACTTC
v_gene: TRBV29-1
d_gene: TRBD1
abundance: NA
j_gene: TRBJ2-7

CDR3aa: CASSLDRGPNSPLHF
CDR3nt: TGTGCCAGCAGTTTGGACAGGGGGCCTAATTCACCCCTCCACTTT
v_gene: TRBV28
d_gene: TRBD1
abundance: NA
j_gene: TRBJ1-6

CDR3aa: CASSQWTSGRGADTQYF
CDR3nt: TGTGCCAGCAGCCAGTGGACTAGCGGGAGAGGAGCAGATACGCAGTATTTT
v_gene: TRBV9
d_gene: TRBD2
abundance: NA
j_gene: TRBJ2-3

CDR3aa: CASNPGRDRGTGELFF
CDR3nt: TGTGCCAGCAACCCAGGGAGGGACAGGGGCACCGGGGAGCTGTTTTTT
v_gene: TRBV2
d_gene: TRBD1
abundance: NA
j_gene: TRBJ2-2

CDR3aa: CASSATSGSVYEQYF
CDR3nt: TGTGCCAGCAGTGCGACTAGCGGGAGTGTATACGAGCAGTACTTC
v_gene: TRBV6-1
d_gene: TRBD2
abundance: NA
j_gene: TRBJ2-7

CDR3aa: CASSPARAGELFF
CDR3nt: TGTGCTAGCAGCCCGGCGCGGGCCGGGGAGCTGTTTTTT
v_gene: TRBV7-7
d_gene: NA
abundance: NA
j_gene: TRBJ2-2

CDR3aa: CASSLGTLNSPLHF
CDR3nt: TGCGCCAGCAGCCTAGGGACACTTAATTCACCCCTCCACTTT
v_gene: TRBV4-1
d_gene: NA
abundance: NA
j_gene: TRBJ1-6

CDR3aa: CASSAGGGDAAYEQYF
CDR3nt: TGCGCCAGCAGTGCCGGGGGAGGGGACGCGGCCTACGAGCAGTACTTC
v_gene: TRBV10-1
d_gene: TRBD2
abundance: NA
j_gene: TRBJ2-7